These T cell receptor beta chains were read from a single sample in a study of tumor-infiltrating lymphocytes in primary liver carcinoma. From the multiplex PCR reads, TCRdb called clonotypes with MiXCR, one entry per CDR3 protein. The data contain 190,000 or so distinct CDR3 sequences, roughly 61% of them singletons. Sample: peripheral blood. Receptors were obtained from a woman aged 55 to 70 with primary liver carcinoma and hepatitis B virus infection. CDR3s include the opening cysteine and the closing phenylalanine or tryptophan. Each record gives: V gene, clone size, D gene, J gene, CDR3 DNA, CDR3 protein. D genes are given only for firm matches. Rows may omit the clone size; those that give it use once, few, many or a size class.

V: TRBV6-2/TRBV6-3
size: .
D: .
J: TRBJ2-1
DNA: TGTGCCAGCAGTTACCCCGGATCCTACGATGAGCAGCTCTTC
CDR3: CASSYPGSYDEQLF

V: TRBV18
size: .
D: TRBD1
J: TRBJ2-5
DNA: TGTGCCAGCTCACCGCGGACAGGAGCAGCTCAAGAGACCCAGTACTTC
CDR3: CASSPRTGAAQETQYF

V: TRBV11-2
size: .
D: .
J: TRBJ2-3
DNA: TGTGCCAGCAGTGCCAGGGTTACGCAATATTTT
CDR3: CASSARVTQYF

V: TRBV28
size: many
D: TRBD1
J: TRBJ1-2
DNA: TGTGCCAGCAGTTTAAATTTTCCCAGGGGGCGCGGCTATGGCTACACCTTC
CDR3: CASSLNFPRGRGYGYTF

V: TRBV28
size: once
D: .
J: TRBJ2-7
DNA: TGTGCCAGCAGTTCCCGGGGGAGGGGGAGTTACCACGAGCAGTACTTC
CDR3: CASSSRGRGSYHEQYF

V: TRBV5-1
size: .
D: .
J: TRBJ1-4
DNA: TGCGCCAGCAGCTTGTCAAGGGGAGGTAATGAAAAACTGTTTTTT
CDR3: CASSLSRGGNEKLFF

V: TRBV28
size: .
D: .
J: TRBJ2-7
DNA: TGTGCCAGCAGTATGCCCATTGCCAGTGAGTACGAGCAGTACTTC
CDR3: CASSMPIASEYEQYF

V: TRBV4-2
size: many
D: .
J: TRBJ2-3
DNA: TGTGCCAGCAGCCAAGTTTCACTAGAGGTGGGCACGCAGTATTTT
CDR3: CASSQVSLEVGTQYF

V: TRBV5-6
size: .
D: .
J: TRBJ1-4
DNA: TGTGCCAGCAGCGCGAGGAACTGGGGGACTGAAAAACTGTTTTTT
CDR3: CASSARNWGTEKLFF

V: TRBV7-9
size: .
D: .
J: TRBJ2-7
DNA: TGTGCCAGCACCCAGACTCCTGACGTCTACGAGCAGTACTTC
CDR3: CASTQTPDVYEQYF

V: TRBV4-1
size: .
D: .
J: TRBJ1-5
DNA: TGCGCCAGCAGCCAAGAGCCTATCGGGGGCAATCAGCCCCTGCATTTT
CDR3: CASSQEPIGGNQPLHF

V: TRBV2
size: .
D: .
J: TRBJ1-1
DNA: TGTGCCAGCAGTAAACAGATGAACACTGAAGCTTTCTTT
CDR3: CASSKQMNTEAFF

V: TRBV7-9
size: .
D: .
J: TRBJ1-2
DNA: TGTGCCAGCAGCTCCGGAGTGGGTGGCTTCACCTTC
CDR3: CASSSGVGGFTF

V: TRBV14
size: .
D: .
J: TRBJ2-5
DNA: TGTGCCAGCAGCCAAGTTCGACTTGTGGGCCAGTGCTTC
CDR3: CASSQVRLVGQCF

V: TRBV11-2
size: .
D: .
J: TRBJ2-7
DNA: TGTGCCAGCCGTGAAAGGGATTCTTCCTACGAGCAGTACTTC
CDR3: CASRERDSSYEQYF

V: TRBV7-3
size: .
D: .
J: TRBJ2-3
DNA: TGTGCCAGCAGCCGGTATAGGGCTAGCACAGATACGCAGTATTTT
CDR3: CASSRYRASTDTQYF

V: TRBV6-5
size: .
D: .
J: TRBJ1-2
DNA: TGTGCCAGCAGTTGCTCCGGCAGGCCCTATGGCTACACCTTC
CDR3: CASSCSGRPYGYTF

V: TRBV5-1
size: .
D: .
J: TRBJ2-1
DNA: TGCGTCAGCAGCTTGCTCCACTCCTACAATGAGCAGTTCTTC
CDR3: CVSSLLHSYNEQFF

V: TRBV12-3/TRBV12-4
size: few
D: TRBD2
J: TRBJ2-1
DNA: TGTGCCAGCAGTTCTACGGGAGCGGGATTTAATGAGCAGTTCTTC
CDR3: CASSSTGAGFNEQFF

V: TRBV6-2/TRBV6-3
size: .
D: .
J: TRBJ1-5
DNA: TGTGCCAGCAGTTACCTTGGGTGGAGCATTCAGCCTCAGCATTTT
CDR3: CASSYLGWSIQPQHF

V: TRBV11-2
size: .
D: TRBD1
J: TRBJ2-7
DNA: TGTGCCAGCAGCTTAGCTTCTGGGACAGGAGGCTACGAACAGTACTTC
CDR3: CASSLASGTGGYEQYF

V: TRBV4-2
size: .
D: .
J: TRBJ2-1
DNA: TGTGCCAGCAGCCAAGATAGGATTAGCCGCAACGAACAGTTCTTC
CDR3: CASSQDRISRNEQFF

V: TRBV5-1
size: .
D: .
J: TRBJ1-5
DNA: TGCGCCAACAGCTTGGCCCCCGGGGCTAACAATCAGCCCCAGCATTTT
CDR3: CANSLAPGANNQPQHF

V: TRBV29-1
size: .
D: .
J: TRBJ2-7
DNA: TGCAGCGCTGTCCCAGGGTCCTACGAGCAGTACTTC
CDR3: CSAVPGSYEQYF

V: TRBV20-1
size: .
D: TRBD2
J: TRBJ2-5
DNA: TGCAGTGCTAGAGCCCCGGGACTAGCGGTCCAAGAGACCCAGTACTTC
CDR3: CSARAPGLAVQETQYF

V: TRBV6-1
size: many
D: .
J: TRBJ1-2
DNA: TGTGCCAGCAGACTTGGTCCTAACTATGGCTACACCTTC
CDR3: CASRLGPNYGYTF

V: TRBV29-1
size: .
D: .
J: TRBJ2-7
DNA: TGCAGTGCTGTGGTGGGAGGGGGGTCTTCGGAGCAGTACTTC
CDR3: CSAVVGGGSSEQYF

V: TRBV11-3
size: once
D: TRBD1
J: TRBJ2-1
DNA: TGTACCAGCGCAGACAGGGGGCTAACGGGGAGTGAGCAGTTCTTC
CDR3: CTSADRGLTGSEQFF

V: TRBV28
size: .
D: TRBD1
J: TRBJ1-1
DNA: TGTGCCAGCCAGAGACAGGGGGCTTGGACTGAAGCTATCTTT
CDR3: CASQRQGAWTEAIF

V: TRBV11-2
size: .
D: .
J: TRBJ2-1
DNA: TGTGCCAGCAGCTCCCTGACTCCTAAAGGGAGCTCGTACAATGAGCGGTTCTTC
CDR3: CASSSLTPKGSSYNERFF

V: TRBV24-1
size: once
D: .
J: TRBJ2-1
DNA: TGTGCCACCAGTGAACTTAGCGGCAAGTACAATGAGCAGTTCTTC
CDR3: CATSELSGKYNEQFF

V: TRBV7-8
size: .
D: TRBD1
J: TRBJ2-7
DNA: TGTGCCAGCAGCGGCCCCCGGGACAGTGGAACCTACGAGCAGTACTTC
CDR3: CASSGPRDSGTYEQYF

V: TRBV5-4
size: .
D: .
J: TRBJ2-2
DNA: TGTGCCAGCAGCTTGGTGGGGGCACGGGGCACCGGGGAGCTGTTTTTT
CDR3: CASSLVGARGTGELFF

V: TRBV6-6
size: once
D: .
J: TRBJ1-1
DNA: TGTGCCAGCGGTTACTTAAGGGAGACTGAAGCTTTCTTT
CDR3: CASGYLRETEAFF

V: TRBV29-1
size: many
D: TRBD2
J: TRBJ2-7
DNA: TGCAGCGTTGTAAGATTCCTGACTAGCGGGAACGGGGACGAGCAGTACTTC
CDR3: CSVVRFLTSGNGDEQYF

V: TRBV5-1
size: .
D: TRBD1
J: TRBJ2-2
DNA: TGCGCCAGCAGCTTGACGACAGGGGCTTTGTCGGCCGGGGAGCTGTTTTTT
CDR3: CASSLTTGALSAGELFF

V: TRBV11-2
size: medium-sized
D: TRBD2
J: TRBJ2-7
DNA: TGTGCCAGCACCATCGGACTAGCGGAGTCCTACGAGCAGTACTTC
CDR3: CASTIGLAESYEQYF

V: TRBV28
size: many
D: .
J: TRBJ2-1
DNA: TGTGCCAGCAGTTTATCAGGTCGTGAGCAGTTCTTC
CDR3: CASSLSGREQFF

V: TRBV5-1
size: .
D: TRBD1
J: TRBJ1-6
DNA: TGCGCCAGCAGCTTGTATACCGGGACAGTGGATTCACCCCTCCACTTT
CDR3: CASSLYTGTVDSPLHF

V: TRBV6-6
size: .
D: .
J: TRBJ1-1
DNA: TGTGCCAGCAGTTACCCCGGGATGGTGAACACTGAAGCTTTCTTT
CDR3: CASSYPGMVNTEAFF

V: TRBV28
size: .
D: TRBD2
J: TRBJ2-7
DNA: TGTGCCAGCAGTTTATTCGGGAAAACCTGGACTAGTTACGAGCAGTACTTC
CDR3: CASSLFGKTWTSYEQYF

V: TRBV11-2
size: .
D: .
J: TRBJ2-2
DNA: TGTGCCAGCAGCCAGGCGGGGCCAGGGAGAGGTGTGGAGCTGTTTTTT
CDR3: CASSQAGPGRGVELFF

V: TRBV2
size: .
D: .
J: TRBJ2-6
DNA: TGTGCCAGCACCTTGGAGGCCAACGTCCTGACTTTC
CDR3: CASTLEANVLTF

V: TRBV6-6
size: few
D: .
J: TRBJ1-1
DNA: TGTGCCAGTAGCCCTAGCCCCACAGGCCGAGGCACTGAAGCTTTCTTT
CDR3: CASSPSPTGRGTEAFF

V: TRBV29-1
size: once
D: TRBD2
J: TRBJ2-1
DNA: TGCGGCGCTGCAGGGACTAGCGGGAAGTATGAGCAGTTCTTC
CDR3: CGAAGTSGKYEQFF

V: TRBV28
size: .
D: TRBD1
J: TRBJ2-3
DNA: TGTGCCAGCAGTCCCCGGGACAGGGGTTTAGGTACGCAGTATTTT
CDR3: CASSPRDRGLGTQYF

V: TRBV7-9
size: many
D: TRBD1
J: TRBJ2-1
DNA: TGTGCCAGCAGCTTAGGTGACAGGGGCGATGAGCAGTTCTTC
CDR3: CASSLGDRGDEQFF

V: TRBV7-6
size: .
D: .
J: TRBJ2-4
DNA: TGTGCCAGCAGCTTATCCCGCCCCGGCGGGGGCGAAAAGGAAAACATTCAGTACTTC
CDR3: CASSLSRPGGGEKENIQYF

V: TRBV5-4
size: .
D: .
J: TRBJ2-4
DNA: TGTGTCAGCAGCCCAGGGGACTCAGCCAAAAACATTCAGTACTTC
CDR3: CVSSPGDSAKNIQYF

V: TRBV29-1
size: .
D: .
J: TRBJ2-3
DNA: TGCAGCGTCGCCATAGCGGAAGGGCGGGGAGATACGCAGTATTTT
CDR3: CSVAIAEGRGDTQYF

V: TRBV6-1
size: .
D: TRBD2
J: TRBJ2-1
DNA: TGTGCCAGCAGTGAAGAGGCTAGCGGGAGTAGTGCCAATGAGCAGTTCTTC
CDR3: CASSEEASGSSANEQFF

V: TRBV11-1
size: .
D: TRBD2
J: TRBJ2-7
DNA: TGTGCCAGCAGCTTAAGGGGGACGACTAGCGGGAGACTCTACGAGGAGTACTTC
CDR3: CASSLRGTTSGRLYEEYF

V: TRBV14
size: few
D: TRBD2
J: TRBJ2-7
DNA: TGTGCCAGCAGCTTCTCAGGGACTACACTTTACGAGCAGTACTTC
CDR3: CASSFSGTTLYEQYF

V: TRBV6-5
size: .
D: TRBD1
J: TRBJ2-2
DNA: TGTGCCAACAGATTTACCGGGACAGCGAACACCGGGGAGCTGTTTTTT
CDR3: CANRFTGTANTGELFF